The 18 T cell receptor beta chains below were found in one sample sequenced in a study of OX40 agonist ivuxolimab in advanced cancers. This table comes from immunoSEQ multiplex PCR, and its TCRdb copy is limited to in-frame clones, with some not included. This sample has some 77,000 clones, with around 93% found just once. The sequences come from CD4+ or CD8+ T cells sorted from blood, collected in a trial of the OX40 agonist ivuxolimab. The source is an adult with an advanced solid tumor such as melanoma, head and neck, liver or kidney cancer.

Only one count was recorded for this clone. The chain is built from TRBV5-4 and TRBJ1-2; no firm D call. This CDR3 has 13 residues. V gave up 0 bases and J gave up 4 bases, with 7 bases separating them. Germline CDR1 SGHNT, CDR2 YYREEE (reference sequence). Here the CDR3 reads CASSLVGSYGYTF. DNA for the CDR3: TGTGCCAGCAGCTTGGTTGGGAGCTATGGCTACACCTTC.

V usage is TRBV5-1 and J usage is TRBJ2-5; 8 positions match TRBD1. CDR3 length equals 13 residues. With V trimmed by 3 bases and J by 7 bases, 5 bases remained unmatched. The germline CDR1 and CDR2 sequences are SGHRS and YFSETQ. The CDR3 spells CASSSGQGGTQYF. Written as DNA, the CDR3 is TGCGCCAGCAGCTCAGGACAGGGAGGGACCCAGTACTTC.

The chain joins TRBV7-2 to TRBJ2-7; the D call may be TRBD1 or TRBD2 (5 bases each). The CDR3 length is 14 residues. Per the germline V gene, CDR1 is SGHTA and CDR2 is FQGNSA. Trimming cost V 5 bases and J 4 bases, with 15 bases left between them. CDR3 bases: TGTGCCAGCAGCCCCAGGACCGGGGCATACGAGCAGTACTTC. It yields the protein CASSPRTGAYEQYF.

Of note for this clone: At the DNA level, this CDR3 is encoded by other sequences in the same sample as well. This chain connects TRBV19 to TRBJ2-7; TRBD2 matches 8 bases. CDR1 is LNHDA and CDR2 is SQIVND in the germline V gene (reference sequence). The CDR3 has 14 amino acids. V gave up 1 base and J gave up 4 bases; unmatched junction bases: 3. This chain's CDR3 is CASSIAGGPYEQYF. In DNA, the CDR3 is TGTGCCAGTAGTATAGCGGGAGGGCCGTACGAGCAGTACTTC.

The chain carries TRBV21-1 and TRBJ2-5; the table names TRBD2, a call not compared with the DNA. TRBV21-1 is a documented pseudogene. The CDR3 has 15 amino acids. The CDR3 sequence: CASSSKGGRVETQYF. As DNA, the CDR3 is TGTGCCAGCAGCTCCAAGGGGGGGCGTGTAGAGACCCAGTACTTC.

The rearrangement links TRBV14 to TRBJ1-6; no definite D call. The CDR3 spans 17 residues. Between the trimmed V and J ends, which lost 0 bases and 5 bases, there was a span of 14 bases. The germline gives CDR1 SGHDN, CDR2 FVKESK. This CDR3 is CASSQDRRPANNSPLHF. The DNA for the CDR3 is TGTGCCAGCAGCCAAGATCGTCGGCCAGCGAATAATTCACCCCTCCACTTT. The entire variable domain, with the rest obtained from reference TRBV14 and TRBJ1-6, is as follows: EAGVTQFPSHSVIEKGQTVTLRCDPISGHDNLYWYRRVMGKEIKFLLHFVKESKQDESGMPNNRFLAERTGGTYSTLKVQPAELEDSGVYFCASSQDRRPANNSPLHFGNGTRLTVT.

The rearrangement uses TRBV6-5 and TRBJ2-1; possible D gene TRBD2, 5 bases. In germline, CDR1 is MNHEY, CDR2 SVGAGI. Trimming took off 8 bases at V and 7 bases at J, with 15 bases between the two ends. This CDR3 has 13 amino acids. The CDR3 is CASRGSPGNEQFF. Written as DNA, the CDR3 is TGTGCCAGCCGCGGTTCCCCGGGGAATGAGCAGTTCTTC.

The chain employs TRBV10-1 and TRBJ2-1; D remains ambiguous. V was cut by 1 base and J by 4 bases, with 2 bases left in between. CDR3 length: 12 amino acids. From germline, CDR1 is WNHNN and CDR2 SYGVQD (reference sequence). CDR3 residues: CASSELYNEQFF. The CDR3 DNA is TGCGCCAGCAGTGAGTTGTACAATGAGCAGTTCTTC.

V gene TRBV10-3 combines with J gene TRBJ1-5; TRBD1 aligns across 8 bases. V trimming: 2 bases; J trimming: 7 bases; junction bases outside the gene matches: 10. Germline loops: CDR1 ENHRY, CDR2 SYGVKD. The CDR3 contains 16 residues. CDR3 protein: CAISERGQVGEQPQHF. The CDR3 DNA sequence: TGTGCCATCAGTGAGAGGGGACAGGTGGGGGAGCAGCCCCAGCATTTT.

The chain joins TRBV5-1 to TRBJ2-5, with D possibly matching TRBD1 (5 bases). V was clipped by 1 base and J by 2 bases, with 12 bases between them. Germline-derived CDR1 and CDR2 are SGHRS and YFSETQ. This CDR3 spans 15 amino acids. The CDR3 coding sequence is TGCGCCAGCAGCTTGTGGGCCGACAGACAAGAGACCCAGTACTTC. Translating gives CASSLWADRQETQYF.

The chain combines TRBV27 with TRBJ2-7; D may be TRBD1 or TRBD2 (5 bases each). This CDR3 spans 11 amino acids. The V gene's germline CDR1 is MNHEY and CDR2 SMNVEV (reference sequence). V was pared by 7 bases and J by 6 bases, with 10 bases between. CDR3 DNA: TGTGCCAGCACGCGAGGGGTCGAGCAGTACTTC. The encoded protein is CASTRGVEQYF.

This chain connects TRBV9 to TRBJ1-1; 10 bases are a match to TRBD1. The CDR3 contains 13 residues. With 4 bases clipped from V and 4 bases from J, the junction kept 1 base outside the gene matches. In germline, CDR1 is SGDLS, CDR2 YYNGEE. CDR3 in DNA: TGTGCCAGCAGCCGGGACAGGGGCACTGAAGCTTTCTTT. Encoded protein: CASSRDRGTEAFF.

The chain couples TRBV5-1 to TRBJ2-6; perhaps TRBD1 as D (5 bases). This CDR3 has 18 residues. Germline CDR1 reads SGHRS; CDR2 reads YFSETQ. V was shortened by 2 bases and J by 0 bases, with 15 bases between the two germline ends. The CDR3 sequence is CASSFTPQGSSGANVLTF. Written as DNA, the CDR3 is TGCGCCAGCAGCTTCACGCCTCAGGGTAGCTCTGGGGCCAACGTCCTGACTTTC.

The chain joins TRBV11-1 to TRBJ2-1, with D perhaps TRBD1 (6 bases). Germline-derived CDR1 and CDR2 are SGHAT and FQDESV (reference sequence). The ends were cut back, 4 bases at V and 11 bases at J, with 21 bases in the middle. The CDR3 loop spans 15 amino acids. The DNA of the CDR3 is TGTGCCAGCAGCTCCCTAGGGGGTTCCCTTTTTAAGCAGTTCTTC. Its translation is CASSSLGGSLFKQFF.

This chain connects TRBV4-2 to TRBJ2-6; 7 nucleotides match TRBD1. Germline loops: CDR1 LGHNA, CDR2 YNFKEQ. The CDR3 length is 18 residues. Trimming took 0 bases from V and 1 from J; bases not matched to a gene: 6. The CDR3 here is CASSQDPQGVSGANVLTF. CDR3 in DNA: TGTGCCAGCAGCCAAGATCCCCAGGGGGTATCTGGGGCCAACGTCCTGACTTTC.

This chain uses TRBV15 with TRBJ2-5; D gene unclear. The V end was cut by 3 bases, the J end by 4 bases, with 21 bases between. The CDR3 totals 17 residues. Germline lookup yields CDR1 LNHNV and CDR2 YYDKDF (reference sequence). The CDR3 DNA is TGTGCCACCAGCAGCGGCAATCTGGTCGGCAGAGGAGAGACCCAGTACTTC. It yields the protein CATSSGNLVGRGETQYF.

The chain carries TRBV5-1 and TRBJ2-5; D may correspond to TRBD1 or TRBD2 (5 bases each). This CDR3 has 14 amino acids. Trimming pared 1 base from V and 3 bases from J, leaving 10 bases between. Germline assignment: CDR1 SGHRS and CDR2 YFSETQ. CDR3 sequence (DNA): TGCGCCAGCAGCTTGCTGGGGGATGAAGAGACCCAGTACTTC. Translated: CASSLLGDEETQYF.

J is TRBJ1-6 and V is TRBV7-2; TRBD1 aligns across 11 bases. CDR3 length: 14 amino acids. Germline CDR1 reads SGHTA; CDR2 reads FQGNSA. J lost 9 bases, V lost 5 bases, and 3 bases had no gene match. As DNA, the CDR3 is TGTGCCAGCAGCATGGGACAGGGGGGTTCACCCCTCCACTTT. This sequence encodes CASSMGQGGSPLHF.